The 26 T cell receptor beta chains presented below share a single source sample, sequenced in a study of cytomegalovirus exposure and HLA in healthy donors. In the PCR, 60 Vbeta and 13 Jbeta primers were used. Using immunoSEQ multiplex PCR, the repertoire was profiled, and TCRdb retains in-frame clones only, with some absent. The sample includes about 130,000 clones, around four fifths of them seen just once. The specimen sequenced was PBMCs. Source of these receptors: a male donor in good health and CMV-seropositive.

The chain carries TRBV4-3 and TRBJ2-2; D not certain. The CDR3 runs to 12 residues. V was cut by 4 bases and J by 5 bases, with 5 bases left in between. Germline loops: CDR1 LGHNA, CDR2 YSLEER. The CDR3 DNA is TGCGCCAGCAGCCCCGAGACCGGGGAGCTGTTTTTT. It translates to CASSPETGELFF.

V and J are TRBV9 and TRBJ2-1; 14 bases are a match to TRBD2. Germline V lookup: CDR1 SGDLS, CDR2 YYNGEE. This CDR3 has 16 residues. V shed 1 base and J 7 bases; nucleotides not matched to a gene: 4. The CDR3 loop is CASSVSGTSGRNEQFF. CDR3 DNA sequence: TGTGCCAGCAGCGTAAGCGGGACTAGCGGGAGAAATGAGCAGTTCTTC.

This clone was recorded a few times. This chain connects TRBV9 to TRBJ2-3; D is possibly TRBD2 (7 bases). The length of the CDR3 is 15 residues. Germline V gene sequence: CDR1 SGDLS, CDR2 YYNGEE. V lost 6 bases, J lost 1 base, and 15 bases lay in between. Here the CDR3 reads CASTPGGGGTDTQYF. CDR3 coding DNA: TGTGCCAGCACCCCGGGGGGCGGGGGCACAGATACGCAGTATTTT.

The chain couples TRBV5-1 to TRBJ1-4; maybe TRBD1 (6 bases). Germline V gene sequence: CDR1 SGHRS, CDR2 YFSETQ. This CDR3 spans 14 amino acids. The V gene lost 2 bases and the J gene lost 8 bases, with 13 bases spanning the gap. Here the CDR3 reads CASSLQGGKEKLFF. CDR3 nucleotide sequence: TGCGCCAGCAGCTTACAGGGTGGGAAAGAAAAACTGTTTTTT.

The J gene is TRBJ2-7, the V gene TRBV18; D may be TRBD2 (6 bases). Per the germline V gene, CDR1 is KGHSH and CDR2 is LQKENI. The CDR3 is 16 residues long. V was cut by 0 bases and J by 3 bases, with 15 bases left in between. CDR3 bases: TGTGCCAGCTCACCACCGGCCACGGGGGTACGCTACGAGCAGTACTTC. Translated: CASSPPATGVRYEQYF.

The CDR3 coding sequence is TGTGCCAGCTGCGTCTCCTACGAGCAGTACTTC. Encoded protein: CASCVSYEQYF. The rearrangement joins TRBV28 to TRBJ2-7; D is unresolved. The germline V and J ends were trimmed by 8 bases and 0 bases, with 5 bases remaining between them. CDR3 length equals 11 residues. Germline loops: CDR1 MDHEN, CDR2 SYDVKM.

This clone appeared a few times. The chain uses TRBV9 and TRBJ2-7; TRBD1 agrees at 8 bases. V shed 3 bases and J 2 bases; nucleotides not matched to a gene: 10. The CDR3 covers 16 residues. The germline V gene encodes CDR1 SGDLS and CDR2 YYNGEE. The chain's CDR3 is CASSETGDQVPYEQYF. In DNA form, the CDR3 reads TGTGCCAGCAGCGAGACAGGGGACCAAGTCCCCTACGAGCAGTACTTC.

V usage is TRBV4-3 and J usage is TRBJ2-1, with a weak D call TRBD2 (6 bases). Germline CDR1 LGHNA, CDR2 YSLEER. The CDR3 covers 20 residues. With 4 bases removed from V and 2 bases from J, the gap between germline ends came to 27 bases. CDR3 sequence: CASSLDRDSRTGRPYNEQFF. The CDR3 nucleotides are TGCGCCAGCAGCCTTGACCGGGACTCTCGGACGGGAAGGCCCTACAATGAGCAGTTCTTC.

V gene TRBV7-2 combines with J gene TRBJ2-7, with 7 positions matching TRBD2. The germline gives CDR1 SGHTA, CDR2 FQGNSA. This CDR3 is 18 amino acids long. The V segment lost 3 bases and the J segment 5 bases; nucleotides outside the gene matches: 19. The CDR3 spells CASSFPRGGGTPGNEQYF. DNA of the CDR3: TGTGCCAGCAGCTTTCCCCGCGGGGGAGGAACCCCTGGGAACGAGCAGTACTTC.

The J gene is TRBJ1-2, the V gene TRBV7-2; TRBD1 matches at 7 bases. The V gene's germline CDR1 is SGHTA and CDR2 FQGNSA. CDR3 size: 15 residues. V gave up 3 bases and J gave up 2 bases; unmatched junction bases: 6. Written as DNA, the CDR3 is TGTGCCAGCAGCTTGGTTCCAGGGGGGAACTATGGCTACACCTTC. Translation: CASSLVPGGNYGYTF.

This chain links TRBV19 with TRBJ2-5; D gene unclear. The J call may be faulty, since TRBJ2-7 better matches the DNA end. The CDR3 extends over 13 amino acids. Germline lookup yields CDR1 LNHDA and CDR2 SQIVND (reference sequence). The CDR3 region is CASSRQSSYEQYF. CDR3 DNA sequence: TGTGCCAGTAGTCGTCAAAGCTCCTACGAGCAGTACTTC.

This clone has just a few counts. V and J are TRBV19 and TRBJ2-6; a possible D gene is TRBD2 (5 bases). V lost 2 bases and J 2 bases, leaving 10 bases between the germline ends. The CDR3 is made up of 16 amino acids. Germline values: CDR1 LNHDA, CDR2 SQIVND (reference sequence). CDR3 in amino acids: CASSITGETGANVLTF. CDR3 coding DNA: TGTGCCAGTAGTATAACCGGGGAGACTGGGGCCAACGTCCTGACTTTC. Looking up the rest from reference TRBV19 and TRBJ2-6 gives the full variable domain: DGGITQSPKYLFRKEGQNVTLSCEQNLNHDAMYWYRQDPGQGLRLIYYSQIVNDFQKGDIAEGYSVSREKKESFPLTVTSAQKNPTAFYLCASSITGETGANVLTFGAGSRLTVL.

This sequence joins TRBV5-4 and TRBJ1-1; D is uncertain. Germline V gives CDR1 SGHNT, CDR2 YYREEE (reference sequence). The CDR3 loop spans 15 amino acids. V lost 1 base and J 0 bases, leaving 10 bases between the germline ends. This chain's CDR3 is CASSLKNGMNTEAFF. DNA for the CDR3: TGTGCCAGCAGCTTGAAGAACGGTATGAACACTGAAGCTTTCTTT. Looking up the rest from reference TRBV5-4 and TRBJ1-1 gives the full variable domain: ETGVTQSPTHLIKTRGQQVTLRCSSQSGHNTVSWYQQALGQGPQFIFQYYREEENGRGNFPPRFSGLQFPNYSSELNVNALELDDSALYLCASSLKNGMNTEAFFGQGTRLTVV.

The chain uses TRBV7-3 and TRBJ2-3; tentative D call: TRBD1 (5 bases). Germline-derived CDR1 and CDR2 are SGHTA and FQGTGA. The V gene lost 5 bases and the J gene lost 2 bases, with 14 bases spanning the gap. The CDR3 length is 15 residues. The CDR3 is CASSEGVLYTDTQYF. DNA of the CDR3: TGTGCCAGCAGCGAAGGGGTTCTTTACACAGATACGCAGTATTTT.

The chain joins TRBV30 to TRBJ1-1, with D perhaps TRBD1 (6 bases). V gave up 1 base and J gave up 11 bases, with 17 bases separating them. The CDR3 length is 13 residues. From germline, CDR1 is GTSNPN and CDR2 SVGIG (reference sequence). The CDR3 region has the DNA TGTGCCTGGAGTGAGCGGGGGACATTGGTTGCTTTCTTT. Amino acid sequence: CAWSERGTLVAFF.

The rearrangement joins TRBV30 to TRBJ1-4, with D tentatively TRBD1 (6 bases). The V end lost 5 bases, the J end lost 7 bases, and 20 bases lay between the germline ends. This CDR3 region has 15 residues. Germline loops: CDR1 GTSNPN, CDR2 SVGIG (reference sequence). The CDR3 region has the DNA TGTGCCTGGGGCCTTTTAGGGGGACGAGGTGAAAAACTGTTTTTT. Amino acids: CAWGLLGGRGEKLFF. Full variable domain (rest looked up from reference TRBV30 and TRBJ1-4): SQTIHQWPATLVQPVGSPLSLECTVEGTSNPNLYWYRQAAGRGLQLLFYSVGIGQISSEVPQNLSASRPQDRQFILSSKKLLLSDSGFYLCAWGLLGGRGEKLFFGSGTQLSVL.

The rearrangement joins TRBV27 to TRBJ2-1, with a possible D match to TRBD2 (6 bases). Germline V gene sequence: CDR1 MNHEY, CDR2 SMNVEV (reference sequence). The length of the CDR3 is 13 residues. Trimming removed 4 bases from V and 5 bases from J, with 9 bases in between. Here the CDR3 reads CASSYERDNEQFF. DNA for the CDR3: TGTGCCAGCAGTTATGAGCGGGACAATGAGCAGTTCTTC.

This rearrangement joins TRBV27 to TRBJ2-7; 7 nucleotides align to TRBD1. Germline V gene lookup returns CDR1 MNHEY and CDR2 SMNVEV (reference sequence). The V and J ends lost 5 bases and 7 bases, in that order; junction bases with no gene match: 11. The CDR3 is 14 amino acids. The CDR3 protein is CASSPTGSYREQYF. The CDR3 DNA follows: TGTGCCAGCAGTCCGACAGGGTCCTACAGGGAGCAGTACTTC.

This clone was seen only a few times. This sequence joins TRBV18 and TRBJ2-1, with D maybe TRBD1 (5 bases). The germline V gene has CDR1 KGHSH and CDR2 LQKENI. This CDR3 has 15 amino acids. V lost 0 bases and J 6 bases, leaving 12 bases between the germline ends. CDR3 sequence: CASSPPAVQANEQFF. The CDR3 DNA reads TGTGCCAGCTCACCACCCGCCGTACAGGCCAATGAGCAGTTCTTC.

The chain employs TRBV19 and TRBJ2-6, with D possibly TRBD2 on 5 matching bases. Per germline, CDR1 LNHDA and CDR2 SQIVND (reference sequence). Trimming took off 1 base at V and 2 bases at J, with 24 bases between the two ends. The CDR3 runs 21 residues. For the CDR3, the DNA is TGTGCCAGTAGTATAGTTGAGGGAGCGATCTTCTCGACCGCTGGGGCCAACGTCCTGACTTTC. Its protein is CASSIVEGAIFSTAGANVLTF.

The gene calls are TRBV16 and TRBJ1-2; tentative D call: TRBD1 (5 bases). The CDR3 contains 15 residues. Germline values: CDR1 KGHSY, CDR2 FQNENV. Trimming stripped 0 bases from V and 4 bases from J, with 12 bases between. This CDR3 reads CASSQSKGNSYGYTF. The CDR3 DNA reads as TGTGCCAGCAGCCAATCGAAGGGGAACTCCTATGGCTACACCTTC.

This clone was seen only once. V usage is TRBV7-8 and J usage is TRBJ1-2; D perhaps matches TRBD1 (5 bases). The V gene's germline CDR1 is SGHVS and CDR2 FQNEAQ. V lost 8 bases, J lost 7 bases, and 17 bases lay in between. The CDR3 sequence is 13 residues long. The CDR3 nucleotides read TGTGCCAGCTGGCGCGGGGCAGGGATTGGCTACACCTTC. Translation: CASWRGAGIGYTF.

There are a few counts of this clone. J is TRBJ1-4 and V is TRBV5-4; 9 nucleotides match TRBD1. The trim removed 3 bases at V and 10 bases at J, leaving 7 bases unmatched. Per the germline V gene, CDR1 is SGHNT and CDR2 is YYREEE (reference sequence). CDR3 length: 14 amino acids. CDR3 sequence reads: CASSSGTGSGKLFF. The CDR3 DNA reads TGTGCCAGCAGCTCCGGGACAGGGAGTGGAAAACTGTTTTTT.

This clone showed up just once. This chain connects TRBV19 to TRBJ2-3; 9 bases map to TRBD2. J gave up 2 bases and V 7 bases, and 4 bases lay outside the gene matches. This CDR3 contains 14 residues. Per the germline V gene, CDR1 is LNHDA and CDR2 is SQIVND (reference sequence). DNA for the CDR3: TGTGCCAGTAAGGCGGGAGGGCCCACAGATACGCAGTATTTT. Residues: CASKAGGPTDTQYF. Combining the CDR3 with reference TRBV19 and TRBJ2-3 gives the whole variable domain DGGITQSPKYLFRKEGQNVTLSCEQNLNHDAMYWYRQDPGQGLRLIYYSQIVNDFQKGDIAEGYSVSREKKESFPLTVTSAQKNPTAFYLCASKAGGPTDTQYFGPGTRLTVL.

This chain uses TRBV28 with TRBJ2-3, with 9 bases that match TRBD1. CDR3 length: 14 residues. Trimming removed 7 bases from V and 2 bases from J; junction bases left unmatched: 4. CDR1 and CDR2 from the germline V gene are MDHEN and SYDVKM. This CDR3 is CASTGDRDTDTQYF. The CDR3 DNA reads as TGTGCCAGCACGGGGGACAGGGACACAGATACGCAGTATTTT.

In the case of this clone: Other DNA sequences from this sample encode an identical CDR3 as well. V is TRBV9 and J is TRBJ2-7, with D hard to call. Trimming cost V 0 bases and J 6 bases, with 16 bases left between them. Germline lookup yields CDR1 SGDLS and CDR2 YYNGEE. The CDR3 consists of 15 residues. CDR3 loop: CASSVGQSRGFEQYF. The CDR3 nucleotides read TGTGCCAGCAGCGTAGGCCAGTCCCGAGGTTTCGAGCAGTACTTC.